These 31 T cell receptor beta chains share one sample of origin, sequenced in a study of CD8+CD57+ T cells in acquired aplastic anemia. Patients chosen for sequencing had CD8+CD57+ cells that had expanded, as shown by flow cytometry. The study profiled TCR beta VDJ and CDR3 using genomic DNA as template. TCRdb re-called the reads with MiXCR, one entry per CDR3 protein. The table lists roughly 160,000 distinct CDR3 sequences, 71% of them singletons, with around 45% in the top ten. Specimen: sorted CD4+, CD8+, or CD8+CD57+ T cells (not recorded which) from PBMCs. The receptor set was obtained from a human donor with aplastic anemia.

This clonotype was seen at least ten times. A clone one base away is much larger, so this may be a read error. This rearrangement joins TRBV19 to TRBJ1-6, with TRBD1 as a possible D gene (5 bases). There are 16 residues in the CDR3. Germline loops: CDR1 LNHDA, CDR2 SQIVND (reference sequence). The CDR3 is CVSTDRGGLDNSPLHF. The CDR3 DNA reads TGTGTCAGTACCGATCGTGGGGGGTTGGATAATTCACCCCTCCACTTT.

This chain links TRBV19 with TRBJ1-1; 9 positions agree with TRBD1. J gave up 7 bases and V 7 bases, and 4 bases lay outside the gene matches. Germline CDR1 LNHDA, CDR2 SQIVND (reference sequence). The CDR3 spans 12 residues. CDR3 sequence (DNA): TGTGCCAGTAAAGACAGGGGGTTTGAAGCTTTCTTT. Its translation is CASKDRGFEAFF.

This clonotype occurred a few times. CDR3 amino acids: CASSFTGPRMNEQYF. In nucleotides, the CDR3 is TGTGCCAGCAGTTTCACAGGGCCACGGATGAACGAGCAGTACTTC. The rearrangement links TRBV6-5 to TRBJ2-7; D is possibly TRBD1 (6 bases). Germline V gives CDR1 MNHEY, CDR2 SVGAGI. The CDR3 extends over 15 amino acids. V was cut by 4 bases and J by 5 bases, with 18 bases left in between.

The CDR3 bases are TGCAGTGCTAGAGATGAGGGACTAGTCAACTCACCCCTCCACTTT. Its protein product is CSARDEGLVNSPLHF. The chain combines TRBV20-1 with TRBJ1-6; possibly TRBD1 for D (5 bases). V lost 0 bases and J lost 10, with 16 bases in between. The length of the CDR3 is 15 residues. Looked up from germline, CDR1 is DFQATT and CDR2 is SNEGSKA (reference sequence).

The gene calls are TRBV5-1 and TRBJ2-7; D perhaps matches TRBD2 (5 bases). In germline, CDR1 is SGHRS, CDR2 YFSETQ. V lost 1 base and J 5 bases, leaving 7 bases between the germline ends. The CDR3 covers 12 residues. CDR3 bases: TGCGCCAGCAGCTTGTTCGGGGACGAGCAGTACTTC. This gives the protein CASSLFGDEQYF.

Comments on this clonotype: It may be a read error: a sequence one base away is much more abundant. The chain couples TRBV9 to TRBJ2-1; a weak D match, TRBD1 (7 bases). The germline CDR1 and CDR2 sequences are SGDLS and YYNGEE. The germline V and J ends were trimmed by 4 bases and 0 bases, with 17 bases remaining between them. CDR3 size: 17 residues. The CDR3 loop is CASSPEGQPRSYNEQFF. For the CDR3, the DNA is TGTGCCAGCAGCCCGGAGGGACAGCCTCGCTCCTACAATGAGCAGTTCTTC.

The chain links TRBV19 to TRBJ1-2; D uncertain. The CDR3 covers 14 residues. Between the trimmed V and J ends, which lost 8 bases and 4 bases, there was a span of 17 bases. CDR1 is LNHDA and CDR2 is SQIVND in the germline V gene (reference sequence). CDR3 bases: TGTGCCAGTGATAAAGGGATGGAAGGCTATGGCTACACCTTC. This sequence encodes CASDKGMEGYGYTF.

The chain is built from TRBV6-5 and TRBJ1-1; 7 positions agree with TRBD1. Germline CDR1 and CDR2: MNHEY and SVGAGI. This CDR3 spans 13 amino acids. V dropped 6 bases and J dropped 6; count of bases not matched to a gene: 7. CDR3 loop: CASRRGGASEAFF. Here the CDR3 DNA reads TGTGCCAGCAGGAGAGGGGGCGCATCTGAAGCTTTCTTT.

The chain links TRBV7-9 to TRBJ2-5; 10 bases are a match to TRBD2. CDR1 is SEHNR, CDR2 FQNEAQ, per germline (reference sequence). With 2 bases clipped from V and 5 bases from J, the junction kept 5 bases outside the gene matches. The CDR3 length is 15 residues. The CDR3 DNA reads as TGTGCCAGCAGCTTAATCAGCGGGGGGGTGGAGACCCAGTACTTC. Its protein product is CASSLISGGVETQYF.

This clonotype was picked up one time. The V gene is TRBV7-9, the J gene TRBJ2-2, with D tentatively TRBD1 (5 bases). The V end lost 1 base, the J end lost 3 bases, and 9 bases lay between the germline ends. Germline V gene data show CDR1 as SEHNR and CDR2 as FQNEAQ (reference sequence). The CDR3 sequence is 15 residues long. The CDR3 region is CASSLVSGYTGELFF. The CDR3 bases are TGTGCCAGCAGCTTAGTGTCAGGGTACACCGGGGAGCTGTTTTTT.

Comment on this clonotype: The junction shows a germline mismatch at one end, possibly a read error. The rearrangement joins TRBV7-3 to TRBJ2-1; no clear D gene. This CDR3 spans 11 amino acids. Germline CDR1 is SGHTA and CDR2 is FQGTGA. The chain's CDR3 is CASSLTHEQFF. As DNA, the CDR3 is TGTGCCAGCAGCCTAACTCATGAGCAGTTCTTC.

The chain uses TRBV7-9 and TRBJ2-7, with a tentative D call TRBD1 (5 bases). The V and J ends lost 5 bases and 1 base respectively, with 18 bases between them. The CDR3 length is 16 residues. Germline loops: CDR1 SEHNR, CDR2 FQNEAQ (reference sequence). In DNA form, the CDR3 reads TGTGCCAGCAGCCAAGTCGGACAAGAGTCGTCCTACGAGCAGTACTTC. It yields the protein CASSQVGQESSYEQYF.

CDR3 in DNA: TGTGCCATCAGTGAGTCGTCAGGGGCTGAAGCTTTCTTT. It yields the protein CAISESSGAEAFF. V gene TRBV10-3 combines with J gene TRBJ1-1, with a weak D call TRBD1 (6 bases). The germline V gene has CDR1 ENHRY and CDR2 SYGVKD. The V end lost 0 bases, the J end lost 6 bases, and 8 bases lay between the germline ends. This CDR3 has 13 amino acids.

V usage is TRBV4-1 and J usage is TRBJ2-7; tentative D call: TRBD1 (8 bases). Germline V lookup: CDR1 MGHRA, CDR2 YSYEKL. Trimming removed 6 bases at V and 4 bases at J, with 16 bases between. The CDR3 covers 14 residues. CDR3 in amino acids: CASRGGTGGYEQYF. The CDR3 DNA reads TGCGCCAGCAGGGGGGGGACAGGCGGATACGAGCAGTACTTC.

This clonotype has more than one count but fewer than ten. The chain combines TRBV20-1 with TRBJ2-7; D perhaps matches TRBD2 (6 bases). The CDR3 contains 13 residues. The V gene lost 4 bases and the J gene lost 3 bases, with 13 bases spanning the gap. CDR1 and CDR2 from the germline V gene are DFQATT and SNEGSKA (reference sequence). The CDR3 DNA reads TGCAGTGCTAAAGTGGGACTGAACTACGAGCAGTACTTC. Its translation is CSAKVGLNYEQYF.

CDR3 coding DNA: TGTGCCAGCAGCTTAGAAGGCAGGGGGAATTCACCCCTCCACTTT. This gives the protein CASSLEGRGNSPLHF. The chain carries TRBV7-6 and TRBJ1-6, with 7 bases matching TRBD1. Germline CDR1 and CDR2: SGHVS and FNYEAQ. The CDR3 covers 15 residues. Trimming cost V 1 base and J 7 bases; bases outside gene matches: 4. Full variable domain (outside the CDR3, taken from reference TRBV7-6 and TRBJ1-6): GAGVSQSPRYKVTKRGQDVALRCDPISGHVSLYWYRQALGQGPEFLTYFNYEAQQDKSGLPNDRFSAERPEGSISTLTIQRTEQRDSAMYRCASSLEGRGNSPLHFGNGTRLTVT.

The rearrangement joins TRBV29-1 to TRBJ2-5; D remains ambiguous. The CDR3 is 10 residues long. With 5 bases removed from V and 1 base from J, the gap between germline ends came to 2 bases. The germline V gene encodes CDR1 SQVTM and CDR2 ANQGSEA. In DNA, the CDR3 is TGCAGCGTTTCCCAAGAGACCCAGTACTTC. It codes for CSVSQETQYF.

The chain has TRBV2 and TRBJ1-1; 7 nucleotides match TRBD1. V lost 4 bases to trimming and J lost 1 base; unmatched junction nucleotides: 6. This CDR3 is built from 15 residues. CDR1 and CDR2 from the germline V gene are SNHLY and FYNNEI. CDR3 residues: CASSGRDSWNTEAFF. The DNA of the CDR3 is TGTGCCAGCAGTGGACGGGACAGCTGGAACACTGAAGCTTTCTTT.

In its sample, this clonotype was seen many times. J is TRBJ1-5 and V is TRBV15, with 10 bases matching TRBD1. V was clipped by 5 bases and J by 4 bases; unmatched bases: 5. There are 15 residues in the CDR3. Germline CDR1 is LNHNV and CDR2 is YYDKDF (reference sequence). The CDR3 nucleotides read TGTGCCACCAGCGCACGGACAGGGGGTAATCAGCCCCAGCATTTT. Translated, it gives CATSARTGGNQPQHF.

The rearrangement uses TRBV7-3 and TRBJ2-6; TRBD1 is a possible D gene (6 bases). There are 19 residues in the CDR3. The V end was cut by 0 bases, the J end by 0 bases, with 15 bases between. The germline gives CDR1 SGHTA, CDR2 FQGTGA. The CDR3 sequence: CASSLTTTGQPSGANVLTF. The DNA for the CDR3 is TGTGCCAGCAGCTTAACAACTACAGGACAGCCCTCTGGGGCCAACGTCCTGACTTTC.

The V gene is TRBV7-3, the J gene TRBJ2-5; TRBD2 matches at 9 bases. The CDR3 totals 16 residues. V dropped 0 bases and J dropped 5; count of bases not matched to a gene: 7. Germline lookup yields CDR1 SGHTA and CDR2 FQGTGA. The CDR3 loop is CASSLTGGRGGETQYF. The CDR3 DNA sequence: TGTGCCAGCAGCTTAACGGGCGGGAGGGGTGGGGAGACCCAGTACTTC.

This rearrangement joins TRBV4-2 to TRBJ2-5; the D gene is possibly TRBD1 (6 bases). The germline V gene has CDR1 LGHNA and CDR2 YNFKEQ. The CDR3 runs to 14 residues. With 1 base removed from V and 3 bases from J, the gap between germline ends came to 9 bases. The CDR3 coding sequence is TGTGCCAGCAGCCAAGTTGAGGGGGAAGAGACCCAGTACTTC. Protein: CASSQVEGEETQYF.

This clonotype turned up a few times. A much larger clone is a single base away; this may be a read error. The chain's CDR3 is CASSGGTGGVGAFF. CDR3 bases: TGTGCCAGCAGTGGCGGGACAGGGGGCGTCGGAGCTTTCTTT. The chain is built from TRBV6-4 and TRBJ1-1; 12 bases map to TRBD1. The CDR3 totals 14 residues. Losses at the gene ends were 4 bases for V and 10 bases for J; bases not matched to a gene: 7. Germline V gene lookup returns CDR1 MRHNA and CDR2 SNTAGT.

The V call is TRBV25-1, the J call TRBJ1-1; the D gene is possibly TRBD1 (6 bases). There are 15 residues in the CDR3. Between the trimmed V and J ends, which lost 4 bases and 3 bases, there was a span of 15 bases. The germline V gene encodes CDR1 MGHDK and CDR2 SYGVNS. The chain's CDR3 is CASSARGDTDTEAFF. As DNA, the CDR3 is TGTGCCAGCAGTGCTAGGGGGGATACTGACACTGAAGCTTTCTTT.

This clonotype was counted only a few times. In nucleotides, the CDR3 is TGTGCCACCATGCCCTCAAGGTATTCACCCCTCCACTTT. Protein product: CATMPSRYSPLHF. V is TRBV19 and J is TRBJ1-6; D is undetermined. V was clipped by 10 bases and J by 8 bases, with 15 bases between them. Germline V gene sequence: CDR1 LNHDA, CDR2 SQIVND (reference sequence). CDR3 length: 13 amino acids.

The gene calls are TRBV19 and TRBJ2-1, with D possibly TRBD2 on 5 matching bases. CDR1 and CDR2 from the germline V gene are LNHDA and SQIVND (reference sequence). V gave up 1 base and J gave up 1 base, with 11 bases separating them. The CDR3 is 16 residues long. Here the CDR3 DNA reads TGTGCCAGTAGTATAGGGGCTAGCAGATCCTACAATGAGCAGTTCTTC. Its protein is CASSIGASRSYNEQFF. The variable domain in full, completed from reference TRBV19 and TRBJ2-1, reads DGGITQSPKYLFRKEGQNVTLSCEQNLNHDAMYWYRQDPGQGLRLIYYSQIVNDFQKGDIAEGYSVSREKKESFPLTVTSAQKNPTAFYLCASSIGASRSYNEQFFGPGTRLTVL.

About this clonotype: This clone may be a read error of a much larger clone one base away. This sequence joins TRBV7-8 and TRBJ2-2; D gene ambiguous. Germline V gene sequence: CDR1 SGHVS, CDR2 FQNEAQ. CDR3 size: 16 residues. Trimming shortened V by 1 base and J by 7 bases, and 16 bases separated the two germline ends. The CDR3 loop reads CASSLVRDTSNGELFF. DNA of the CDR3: TGTGCCAGCAGCTTAGTAAGGGATACCTCGAACGGGGAGCTGTTTTTT.

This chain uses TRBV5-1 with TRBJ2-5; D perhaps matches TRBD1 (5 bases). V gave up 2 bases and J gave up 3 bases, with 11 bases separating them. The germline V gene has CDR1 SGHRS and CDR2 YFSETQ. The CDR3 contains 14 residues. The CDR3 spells CASSFPDIEETQYF. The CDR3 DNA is TGCGCCAGCAGCTTCCCGGACATTGAAGAGACCCAGTACTTC.

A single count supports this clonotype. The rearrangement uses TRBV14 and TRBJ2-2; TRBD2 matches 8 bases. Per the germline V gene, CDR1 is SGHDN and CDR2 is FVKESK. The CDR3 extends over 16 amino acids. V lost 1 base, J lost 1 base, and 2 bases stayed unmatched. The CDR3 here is CASSQGSGVNTGELFF. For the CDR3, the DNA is TGTGCCAGCAGCCAAGGTAGCGGGGTGAACACCGGGGAGCTGTTTTTT.

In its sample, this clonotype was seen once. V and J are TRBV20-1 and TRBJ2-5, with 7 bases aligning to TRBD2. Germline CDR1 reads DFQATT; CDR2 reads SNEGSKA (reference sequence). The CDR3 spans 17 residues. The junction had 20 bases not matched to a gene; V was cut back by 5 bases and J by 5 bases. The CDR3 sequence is CSAGSGKGYDGMETQYF. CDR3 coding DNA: TGCAGTGCTGGCAGCGGGAAAGGGTACGACGGGATGGAGACCCAGTACTTC.

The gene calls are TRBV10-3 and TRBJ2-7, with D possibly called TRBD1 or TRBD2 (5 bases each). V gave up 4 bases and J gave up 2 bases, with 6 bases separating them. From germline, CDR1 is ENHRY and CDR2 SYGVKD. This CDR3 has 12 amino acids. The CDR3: CAISGDPYEQYF. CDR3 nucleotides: TGTGCCATCAGTGGGGACCCCTACGAGCAGTACTTC.